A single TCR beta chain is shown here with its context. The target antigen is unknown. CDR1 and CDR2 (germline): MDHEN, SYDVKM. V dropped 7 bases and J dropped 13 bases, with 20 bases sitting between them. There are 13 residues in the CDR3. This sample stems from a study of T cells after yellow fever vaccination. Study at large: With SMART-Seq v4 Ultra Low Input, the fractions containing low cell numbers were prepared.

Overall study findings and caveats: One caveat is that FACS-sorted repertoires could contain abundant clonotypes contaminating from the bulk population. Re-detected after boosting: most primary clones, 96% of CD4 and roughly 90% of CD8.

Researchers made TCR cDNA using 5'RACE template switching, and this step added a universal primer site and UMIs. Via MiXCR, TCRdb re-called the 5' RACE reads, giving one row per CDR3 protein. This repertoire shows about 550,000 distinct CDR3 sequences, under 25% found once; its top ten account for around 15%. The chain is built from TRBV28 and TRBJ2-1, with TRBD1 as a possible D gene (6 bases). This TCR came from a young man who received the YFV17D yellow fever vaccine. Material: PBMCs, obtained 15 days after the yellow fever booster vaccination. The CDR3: CASKQGRLGEQFF. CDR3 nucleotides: TGTGCCAGCAAACAGGGAAGGTTAGGGGAACAGTTCTTC.